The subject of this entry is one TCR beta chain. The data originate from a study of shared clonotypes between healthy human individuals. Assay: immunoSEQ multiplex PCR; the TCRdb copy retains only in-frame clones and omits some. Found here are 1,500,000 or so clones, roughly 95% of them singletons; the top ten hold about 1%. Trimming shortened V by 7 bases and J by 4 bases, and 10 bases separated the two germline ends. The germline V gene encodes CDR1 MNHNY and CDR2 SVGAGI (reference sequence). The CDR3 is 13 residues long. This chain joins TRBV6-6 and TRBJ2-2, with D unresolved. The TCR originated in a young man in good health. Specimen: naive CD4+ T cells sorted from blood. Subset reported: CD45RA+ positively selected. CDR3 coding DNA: TGTGCCAGCAAGCAGACGGTCACCGGGGAGCTGTTTTTT. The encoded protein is CASKQTVTGELFF.